The text below deals with one TCR beta chain. Its antigen remains unidentified. Per-nucleotide qualities are absent, and no much larger clonotype sits a single base away. The CDR3 regions of human TCRbeta chains were subjected to immunosequencing. Per the source publication's procedure: TCRs in the repertoires were matched against a reference library of SARS-CoV-2-specific TCRs that had been generated with the MIRA antigen-specificity platform. Breadth meant the fraction of unique TCRs that were SARS-CoV-2-associated, whereas depth meant the fraction of total T cells that were SARS-CoV-2-associated. Using the MIRA data, each spike-specific TCR was assigned both to the spike region to which the TCR was reactive and to a CD4 or CD8 class. Log10-transformed breadth and depth values were compared by one-way ANOVA with Sidak's multiple comparisons tests. TCRdb stores this immuneACCESS table with in-frame sequences only. Part of the clones is absent; in the studies checked, under half of the shortfall reflects unresolved V genes, and no reason is known for the rest. The DNA gave D and trimming, while V, J and clone size come from that table. The sample data list some 150,000 clones, and 85% to 90% of these were observed just once. About 4.3% of the sample goes to the ten largest clones.

This record belongs to a study of T cell responses to AZD1222 COVID-19 vaccine (dated by TCRdb to about 2021). Background on the whole study: TCR sequencing covered some 250 trial participants: approximately 200 given two doses of AZD1222 and about 26 given two doses of MenACWY control vaccine. Trial participants were enrolled into age subgroups of 18-55, 56-69 and 70-plus years, which contained approximately 150, 28 and 58 TCR-sequenced participants, respectively. Overall study results and their limits: Reportedly, close to half of the unique spike-specific TCRs recognized epitopes lying outside the regions that are mutated in the B.1.351 and B.1.1.7 variants. The 56-69-year group was small, and its depth increase did not reach significance, likely because of low power. After two AZD1222 doses, both the breadth and the depth of spike-specific TCRs were significantly higher than at day 0 and than in MenACWY recipients. Only five or six AZD1222 recipients were SARS-CoV-2 seropositive at baseline, limiting conclusions about previously exposed vaccinees. Because no day 14 peak-response samples were available, the repertoires could be characterized only after the peak T cell response. CD4 TCRs associated with the vaccine covered the entire spike protein, and the dominant responses were in regions 160-218 and 743-854. Most participants were white British and females outnumbered males, and the authors suggested that clonal diversity may have been underestimated.

The sample's time point label, in plain terms: about 28 days (+/-7) after the second vaccine dose. AZD1222 recipients whose second dose came at about 4 weeks and those whose second dose came at about 12 weeks were combined into one group, since spike-specific TCR depth and breadth did not differ between the two schedules. Vaccinee samples came from UK trials COV001 and COV002, including a single-blind randomized controlled phase 2/3 trial of AZD1222 (ChAdOx1 nCoV-19) in healthy adults. For TCRbeta chain sequencing, PBMC samples were collected from trial participants at day 0 and at day 28 after the second dose. The sequence was obtained from an adult who received the AZD1222 COVID-19 vaccine. Specimen: peripheral blood, collected 28 days after the second AZD1222 dose.

CDR3 loop: CASSSKGQYSGNTIYF. Here is the DNA: TGCGCCAGCAGCTCAAAAGGACAGTACTCTGGAAACACCATATATTTT. This chain joins TRBV5-1 to TRBJ1-3; D gene: possibly TRBD1, on 6 matching bases. Inclusive of the bounding cysteine and phenylalanine, the CDR3 is 16 residues long. The read is trimmed to its CDR3 DNA, 48 bases read in frame from base 1. Per the germline V gene, SGHRS is the CDR1 and YFSETQ is the CDR2. The V end loses 3 bases and the J end loses 0 bases, and a stretch of 13 bases separates them. Reference TRBV5-1 and TRBJ1-3 proteins supply the regions before and after the CDR3; the full variable domain is: KAGVTQTPRYLIKTRGQQVTLSCSPISGHRSVSWYQQTPGQGLQFLFEYFSETQRNKGNFPGRFSGRQFSNSRSEMNVSTLELGDSALYLCASSSKGQYSGNTIYFGEGSWLTVV.